These 27 T cell receptor beta chains came from one sample sequenced in a study of blood T cell repertoires in COVID-19. The protocol was immunoSEQ multiplex PCR, while the TCRdb copy is restricted to in-frame clones and leaves out a portion. The sample contains around 250,000 clones, approximately 87% of which appear only once. Material: peripheral blood. The receptor set was obtained from a man in his 60s who had recovered from COVID-19.

This chain joins TRBV7-2 and TRBJ1-1, with 7 positions matching TRBD1. The length of the CDR3 is 15 residues. V trimming: 10 bases; J trimming: 3 bases; junction bases outside the gene matches: 14. The germline V gene has CDR1 SGHTA and CDR2 FQGNSA. The CDR3 region is CATTLGMDRYTEAFF. CDR3 sequence (DNA): TGTGCCACCACGCTAGGGATGGACAGGTACACTGAAGCTTTCTTT. Full variable domain (missing parts from reference TRBV7-2 and TRBJ1-1): GAGVSQSPSNKVTEKGKDVELRCDPISGHTALYWYRQSLGQGLEFLIYFQGNSAPDKSGLPSDRFSAERTGGSVSTLTIQRTQQEDSAVYLCATTLGMDRYTEAFFGQGTRLTVV.

The chain has TRBV7-9 and TRBJ1-2; TRBD1 aligns across 10 bases. Germline loops: CDR1 SEHNR, CDR2 FQNEAQ (reference sequence). This CDR3 region has 14 residues. After removal of 5 bases from V and 4 bases from J, the junction contained 4 bases not matched to a gene. CDR3 sequence: CASSRDRGTYGYTF. CDR3 DNA: TGTGCCAGCAGCAGGGACAGGGGAACCTATGGCTACACCTTC.

The chain is built from TRBV13 and TRBJ2-5, with TRBD2 matching over 10 bases. The CDR3 extends over 15 amino acids. CDR1 is PRHDT and CDR2 is FYEKMQ in the germline V gene (reference sequence). V shed 2 bases and J 7 bases; nucleotides not matched to a gene: 7. The CDR3 sequence is CASSLLAGEAGTQYF. The CDR3 nucleotides read TGTGCCAGCAGCTTACTAGCGGGAGAGGCAGGGACCCAGTACTTC.

The genes are TRBV27 and TRBJ1-2, with D perhaps matching TRBD1 (5 bases). The V end lost 7 bases, the J end lost 1 base, and 16 bases lay between the germline ends. Germline values: CDR1 MNHEY, CDR2 SMNVEV (reference sequence). This CDR3 has 15 residues. CDR3 sequence (DNA): TGTGCCAGCAACGCTCCCCGGGGGGTTAACTATGGCTACACCTTC. This encodes CASNAPRGVNYGYTF.

This clone was picked up one time. J is TRBJ1-1 and V is TRBV5-4, with D possibly matching TRBD1 (5 bases). The V gene lost 1 base and the J gene lost 6 bases, with 13 bases spanning the gap. The germline V gene has CDR1 SGHNT and CDR2 YYREEE (reference sequence). This CDR3 is built from 14 residues. The DNA of the CDR3 is TGTGCCAGCAGCTTGAAAAGCCCGGGGGCTGAAGCTTTCTTT. It is translated as CASSLKSPGAEAFF.

Only a few counts were recorded for this clone. This sequence joins TRBV2 and TRBJ1-6, with D maybe TRBD1 (5 bases). Germline V gene lookup returns CDR1 SNHLY and CDR2 FYNNEI. The CDR3 contains 13 residues. Trimming shortened V by 4 bases and J by 10 bases, and 11 bases separated the two germline ends. The CDR3: CASSGLGQSPLHF. The CDR3 DNA is TGTGCCAGCAGTGGGCTGGGGCAATCACCCCTCCACTTT.

J is TRBJ2-7 and V is TRBV6-5, with 8 bases fitting TRBD1. CDR1 is MNHEY, CDR2 SVGAGI, per germline. The CDR3 sequence is 14 residues long. Trimming cost V 7 bases and J 1 base; bases outside gene matches: 6. The CDR3 nucleotides are TGTGCCAGCAAGAGGGGACAGGCGTCCTACGAGCAGTACTTC. It encodes CASKRGQASYEQYF.

The chain joins TRBV4-1 to TRBJ2-1; 7 bases are a match to TRBD2. With 4 bases clipped from V and 0 bases from J, the junction kept 9 bases outside the gene matches. The CDR3 length is 17 residues. Germline assignment: CDR1 MGHRA and CDR2 YSYEKL. CDR3 DNA sequence: TGCGCCAGCAGCCTACGACTAGCTGTGAGCTCCTACAATGAGCAGTTCTTC. Protein sequence: CASSLRLAVSSYNEQFF.

This chain joins TRBV30 and TRBJ1-2; D remains unclear. The CDR3 extends over 15 amino acids. CDR1 and CDR2 (germline): GTSNPN, SVGIG (reference sequence). Deletions cut 1 base from V and 0 bases from J, with 12 bases between. The CDR3 bases are TGTGCCTGGAGTGCACTAAGAGGGACTAACTATGGCTACACCTTC. As protein: CAWSALRGTNYGYTF.

Only one count was recorded for this clone. This chain connects TRBV19 to TRBJ2-1; no reliable D call. The V end was cut by 3 bases, the J end by 3 bases, with 6 bases between. This CDR3 is 13 amino acids long. Germline assignment: CDR1 LNHDA and CDR2 SQIVND (reference sequence). The CDR3 bases are TGTGCCAGTAGTATGGGCAGCTACAATGAGCAGTTCTTC. Its protein product is CASSMGSYNEQFF.

V is TRBV19 and J is TRBJ1-5, with D possibly being TRBD1 (6 bases). Trimming removed 11 bases at V and 7 bases at J, with 18 bases between. CDR3 length equals 13 residues. Germline values: CDR1 LNHDA, CDR2 SQIVND (reference sequence). Written as DNA, the CDR3 is TGTGCCTCTGAGGAACAGGGCTGGCAGCCCCAGCATTTT. The encoded protein is CASEEQGWQPQHF. Combining the CDR3 with reference TRBV19 and TRBJ1-5 gives the whole variable domain DGGITQSPKYLFRKEGQNVTLSCEQNLNHDAMYWYRQDPGQGLRLIYYSQIVNDFQKGDIAEGYSVSREKKESFPLTVTSAQKNPTAFYLCASEEQGWQPQHFGDGTRLSIL.

This clone was counted a single time. The CDR3, as DNA: TGTGCCAGCAGCACGGACAGGGCCGGGGAGCTGTTTTTT. This codes for CASSTDRAGELFF. The chain has TRBV11-1 and TRBJ2-2, with 8 bases lining up with TRBD1. Germline V lookup: CDR1 SGHAT, CDR2 FQDESV (reference sequence). This CDR3 spans 13 amino acids. V gave up 5 bases and J gave up 6 bases; unmatched junction bases: 2.

This clone was seen a few times. The rearrangement uses TRBV27 and TRBJ2-7; 8 nucleotides match TRBD2. Germline V lookup: CDR1 MNHEY, CDR2 SMNVEV (reference sequence). The CDR3 totals 16 residues. The V segment lost 6 bases and the J segment 7 bases; nucleotides outside the gene matches: 17. The CDR3 loop is CASRRYGSGRDREQYF. The CDR3 nucleotides are TGTGCCAGCAGACGCTACGGCAGCGGGAGAGATCGAGAGCAGTACTTC.

The chain employs TRBV12-3 or TRBV12-4 and TRBJ2-3, with D perhaps matching TRBD2 (7 bases). Trimming shortened V by 3 bases and J by 8 bases, and 12 bases separated the two germline ends. The CDR3 loop spans 13 amino acids. The CDR3 reads CASSFGGLGTQYF. CDR3 DNA: TGTGCCAGCAGTTTCGGGGGGCTGGGTACGCAGTATTTT.

This rearrangement joins TRBV6-1 to TRBJ2-7, with TRBD1 identical over 7 bases. CDR3 length: 14 amino acids. CDR1 and CDR2 from the germline V gene are MNHNS and SASEGT. V shed 5 bases, J shed 2 bases, and the junction held 6 bases outside the gene matches. The CDR3 loop is CASSSWDRPYEQYF. The CDR3 DNA reads as TGTGCCAGCAGTTCCTGGGACAGACCCTACGAGCAGTACTTC.

The chain combines TRBV4-1 with TRBJ2-1, with 16 positions matching TRBD2. V lost 4 bases to trimming and J lost 4 bases; unmatched junction nucleotides: 4. The CDR3 covers 17 residues. Germline loops: CDR1 MGHRA, CDR2 YSYEKL. CDR3 protein: CASSPGLAGGPYNEQFF. The CDR3 nucleotides read TGCGCCAGCAGCCCGGGACTAGCGGGAGGGCCTTACAATGAGCAGTTCTTC.

The V and J genes are TRBV18 and TRBJ2-7, with D possibly being TRBD1 (5 bases). V was trimmed by 3 bases and J by 6 bases, leaving 15 bases between them. Germline values: CDR1 KGHSH, CDR2 LQKENI. The CDR3 sequence is 14 residues long. The CDR3 protein is CASSPASGAREQYF. The CDR3 region has the DNA TGTGCCAGCTCACCGGCCAGTGGGGCCCGCGAGCAGTACTTC. Full variable domain (rest looked up from reference TRBV18 and TRBJ2-7): NAGVMQNPRHLVRRRGQEARLRCSPMKGHSHVYWYRQLPEEGLKFMVYLQKENIIDESGMPKERFSAEFPKEGPSILRIQQVVRGDSAAYFCASSPASGAREQYFGPGTRLTVT.

This clone was found many times. The CDR3 nucleotides are TGCAGCGTTGTTTCAGGGGGAAGCTATGGCTACACCTTC. Translating gives CSVVSGGSYGYTF. The chain couples TRBV29-1 to TRBJ1-2; 7 bases line up with TRBD1. The CDR3 extends over 13 amino acids. Germline assignment: CDR1 SQVTM and CDR2 ANQGSEA. Germline trimming cut 4 bases from V and 4 bases from J; bases unmatched to any gene: 6.

The rearrangement joins TRBV28 to TRBJ2-5; 8 bases are shared with TRBD1. The CDR3 length is 13 residues. V lost 5 bases to trimming and J lost 7 bases; unmatched junction nucleotides: 6. In germline, CDR1 is MDHEN, CDR2 SYDVKM. The CDR3 DNA follows: TGTGCCAGCAGTCGGACAGGGACCTTGACCCAGTACTTC. It encodes CASSRTGTLTQYF. Drawing the rest from reference TRBV28 and TRBJ2-5, the complete variable domain is DVKVTQSSRYLVKRTGEKVFLECVQDMDHENMFWYRQDPGLGLRLIYFSYDVKMKEKGDIPEGYSVSREKKERFSLILESASTNQTSMYLCASSRTGTLTQYFGPGTRLLVL.

This chain's CDR3 is CASSLAGTTDTQYF. CDR3 sequence (DNA): TGTGCCAGTAGTCTCGCGGGGACCACAGATACGCAGTATTTT. This rearrangement joins TRBV19 to TRBJ2-3, with a weak D call TRBD2 (6 bases). Trimming removed 5 bases from V and 2 bases from J, with 11 bases in between. CDR3 length: 14 amino acids. In germline, CDR1 is LNHDA, CDR2 SQIVND (reference sequence).

V gene TRBV3-1 (or the pseudogene TRBV3-2) combines with J gene TRBJ2-3; no clear D. This CDR3 has 13 amino acids. Trimming took off 1 base at V and 0 bases at J, with 2 bases between the two ends. Germline loops: CDR1 LGHDT, CDR2 YNNKEL (reference sequence). The CDR3 DNA reads as TGTGCCAGCAGCCAAGCTAGCACAGATACGCAGTATTTT. This encodes CASSQASTDTQYF.

This chain uses TRBV7-9 with TRBJ1-1; 7 bases match TRBD1. Germline CDR1 and CDR2: SEHNR and FQNEAQ (reference sequence). The CDR3 extends over 16 amino acids. The J segment lost 1 base and the V segment lost 5 bases, leaving 10 bases of the junction unmatched. CDR3 bases: TGTGCCAGCAGCGTGACGACAGGGATGAGGAACACTGAAGCTTTCTTT. Protein product: CASSVTTGMRNTEAFF.

The chain links TRBV19 to TRBJ1-1; a possible D gene is TRBD1 (5 bases). Germline V CDR1 and CDR2: LNHDA, SQIVND (reference sequence). Trimming removed 5 bases from V and 0 bases from J, with 10 bases in between. CDR3 length: 14 residues. The CDR3 protein is CASSADTLNTEAFF. CDR3 coding DNA: TGTGCCAGTAGTGCGGACACCTTGAACACTGAAGCTTTCTTT.

The rearrangement links TRBV7-6 to TRBJ1-2, with 7 bases lining up with TRBD1. V shed 5 bases and J 1 base; nucleotides not matched to a gene: 4. There are 14 residues in the CDR3. Germline CDR1 reads SGHVS; CDR2 reads FNYEAQ. The CDR3 sequence: CASSGGTVNYGYTF. CDR3 nucleotide sequence: TGTGCCAGCAGCGGGGGGACAGTTAACTATGGCTACACCTTC.

The rearrangement joins TRBV11-3 to TRBJ2-1, with TRBD2 identical over 10 bases. This CDR3 comprises 16 residues. In germline, CDR1 is SGHNT, CDR2 YENEEA. Trimming took 3 bases from V and 2 from J; bases not matched to a gene: 4. The CDR3 nucleotides are TGTGCCAGCAGCTTGAGCGGGGGGGCCCCCTACAATGAGCAGTTCTTC. Translating gives CASSLSGGAPYNEQFF.

The genes are TRBV6-2 or TRBV6-3 and TRBJ2-1; no reliable D call. The CDR3 has 16 amino acids. Germline lookup yields CDR1 MNHEY and CDR2 SVGEGT. V was clipped by 1 base and J by 5 bases, with 15 bases between them. CDR3 protein: CASSYLARHANNEQFF. The CDR3 DNA reads as TGTGCCAGCAGTTACTTGGCACGTCACGCAAACAATGAGCAGTTCTTC.

This chain links TRBV7-9 with TRBJ1-2; 9 bases line up with TRBD1. The CDR3 extends over 13 amino acids. V gave up 5 bases and J gave up 4 bases; unmatched junction bases: 2. The germline gives CDR1 SEHNR, CDR2 FQNEAQ (reference sequence). CDR3: CASSQGQGYGYTF. The CDR3 DNA is TGTGCCAGCAGCCAGGGACAGGGCTATGGCTACACCTTC.